Below are 15 T cell receptor beta chains sequenced from a single sample in a study of blood T cell repertoires in COVID-19. Profiled with immunoSEQ multiplex PCR; TCRdb holds only in-frame clones, not every one. The sample includes approximately 160,000 clones, approximately 85% of them seen just once. The sample comprised peripheral blood. These receptor sequences come from a man in his 60s with active or convalescent COVID-19.

The rearrangement uses TRBV2 and TRBJ1-2; D is uncertain. This CDR3 spans 13 amino acids. Germline-derived CDR1 and CDR2 are SNHLY and FYNNEI. The V end lost 3 bases, the J end lost 8 bases, and 13 bases lay between the germline ends. CDR3 residues: CASSDRGSGGYTF. In DNA, the CDR3 is TGTGCCAGCAGTGATCGGGGAAGCGGCGGCTACACCTTC.

The rearrangement joins TRBV7-9 to TRBJ1-3; TRBD1 might be the D (5 bases). V shed 1 base and J shed 3 bases, with 7 bases lying between them. This CDR3 has 14 amino acids. Germline assignment: CDR1 SEHNR and CDR2 FQNEAQ (reference sequence). The CDR3 DNA is TGTGCCAGCAGCTTAGAGGGGTTTGGAAACACCATATATTTT. Translated, it gives CASSLEGFGNTIYF. Based on the CDR3 plus reference TRBV7-9 and TRBJ1-3, the full variable domain is DTGVSQNPRHKITKRGQNVTFRCDPISEHNRLYWYRQTLGQGPEFLTYFQNEAQLEKSRLLSDRFSAERPKGSFSTLEIQRTEQGDSAMYLCASSLEGFGNTIYFGEGSWLTVV.

The CDR3 loop is CASSFAGTGIPGANVLTF. CDR3 sequence (DNA): TGTGCCAGCAGTTTCGCCGGGACAGGGATTCCCGGGGCCAACGTCCTGACTTTC. The V call is TRBV27, the J call TRBJ2-6; 9 positions match TRBD1. The V segment lost 3 bases and the J segment 4 bases; nucleotides outside the gene matches: 10. The germline V gene has CDR1 MNHEY and CDR2 SMNVEV (reference sequence). CDR3 length equals 18 residues.

The CDR3 sequence: CASSPARDKYSNQPQHF. The CDR3 DNA follows: TGTGCCAGTAGTCCCGCGAGGGACAAGTATAGCAATCAGCCCCAGCATTTT. The chain combines TRBV19 with TRBJ1-5, with D tentatively TRBD1 (6 bases). V lost 5 bases, J lost 0 bases, and 17 bases lay in between. Germline V gene data show CDR1 as LNHDA and CDR2 as SQIVND (reference sequence). The CDR3 loop spans 17 amino acids.

The CDR3 DNA is TGTGCCAGCAGCCAGGGGGGCTTCACTGAAGCTTTCTTT. This codes for CASSQGGFTEAFF. This chain joins TRBV7-2 and TRBJ1-1, with 7 bases lining up with TRBD1. Germline V lookup: CDR1 SGHTA, CDR2 FQGNSA. V lost 5 bases and J lost 4; bases outside the gene matches: 4. This CDR3 contains 13 residues.

The chain uses TRBV28 and TRBJ1-2, with D tentatively TRBD1 (6 bases). The germline gives CDR1 MDHEN, CDR2 SYDVKM. The CDR3 length is 11 residues. V lost 11 bases and J 2 bases, leaving 9 bases between the germline ends. CDR3 residues: CASGANYGYTF. The CDR3 nucleotides read TGTGCCTCAGGGGCCAACTATGGCTACACCTTC.

The chain is built from TRBV24-1 and TRBJ2-3; TRBD2 might be the D (5 bases). The CDR3 consists of 15 residues. Trimming took off 5 bases at V and 3 bases at J, with 14 bases between the two ends. Germline-derived CDR1 and CDR2 are KGHDR and SFDVKD. In nucleotides, the CDR3 is TGTGCCACCAGTGCGGGGTTACAGCCAACAGATACGCAGTATTTT. Protein product: CATSAGLQPTDTQYF.

This clone has more than one count but fewer than ten. The CDR3 region is CASSHYSGQETHGYTF. The CDR3 DNA reads as TGTGCCAGCAGCCATTACTCGGGACAGGAGACGCATGGCTACACCTTC. The chain carries TRBV3-1 (or the pseudogene TRBV3-2) and TRBJ1-2, with 8 positions matching TRBD1. V lost 3 bases to trimming and J lost 6 bases; unmatched junction nucleotides: 12. The CDR3 is made up of 16 amino acids. Per germline, CDR1 LGHDT and CDR2 YNNKEL (reference sequence).

The J gene is TRBJ2-3, the V gene TRBV6-1, with 10 bases lining up with TRBD1. This CDR3 region has 16 residues. CDR1 is MNHNS, CDR2 SASEGT, per germline. The junction had 9 bases not matched to a gene; V was cut back by 4 bases and J by 5 bases. CDR3 amino acids: CASSGRQGASGDTQYF. Here the CDR3 DNA reads TGTGCCAGCAGTGGACGACAGGGGGCGTCGGGAGATACGCAGTATTTT.

The V call is TRBV2, the J call TRBJ2-3; a weak D match, TRBD2 (6 bases). The CDR3 sequence is 15 residues long. V was shortened by 4 bases and J by 1 base, with 12 bases between the two germline ends. CDR1 and CDR2 from the germline V gene are SNHLY and FYNNEI. The CDR3 is CASSARPSGTDTQYF. CDR3 DNA: TGTGCCAGCAGTGCCCGTCCTAGCGGCACAGATACGCAGTATTTT.

The chain employs TRBV9 and TRBJ2-3; D perhaps matches TRBD1 (7 bases). V lost 0 bases and J lost 1, with 18 bases in between. CDR1 SGDLS and CDR2 YYNGEE come from the germline V gene. This CDR3 comprises 18 residues. In DNA form, the CDR3 reads TGTGCCAGCAGCGTAGGTGCGGCAGGGGGGACTGGCACAGATACGCAGTATTTT. It codes for CASSVGAAGGTGTDTQYF.

This clone came up a few times. V is TRBV5-4 and J is TRBJ1-6, with no clear D. Germline values: CDR1 SGHNT, CDR2 YYREEE (reference sequence). Trimming cost V 0 bases and J 7 bases, with 11 bases left between them. The CDR3 is made up of 15 amino acids. The CDR3 DNA reads as TGTGCCAGCAGCTTGGAGAGCGGGAAAAATTCACCCCTCCACTTT. As protein: CASSLESGKNSPLHF.

The gene calls are TRBV28 and TRBJ2-7; D not resolved. Germline CDR1 reads MDHEN; CDR2 reads SYDVKM. This CDR3 region has 14 residues. Trimming left V 6 bases short and J 3 bases short, with 15 bases between. This CDR3 reads CASRSFRVGYEQYF. In nucleotides, the CDR3 is TGTGCCAGCAGGAGTTTTCGGGTAGGCTACGAGCAGTACTTC.

The gene calls are TRBV7-2 and TRBJ2-4; 9 bases map to TRBD2. The J segment lost 5 bases and the V segment lost 5 bases, leaving 7 bases of the junction unmatched. The germline CDR1 and CDR2 sequences are SGHTA and FQGNSA. The CDR3 covers 15 residues. DNA of the CDR3: TGTGCCAGCAGCCCGAGGACTAGCGCCCAAAACATTCAGTACTTC. Amino acids: CASSPRTSAQNIQYF. The full variable domain, its missing parts supplied by reference TRBV7-2 and TRBJ2-4, is GAGVSQSPSNKVTEKGKDVELRCDPISGHTALYWYRQSLGQGLEFLIYFQGNSAPDKSGLPSDRFSAERTGGSVSTLTIQRTQQEDSAVYLCASSPRTSAQNIQYFGAGTRLSVL.

DNA of the CDR3: TGTGCCAGCAGCGTAGAATCTAGGCAGCCCAGCACAGATACGCAGTATTTT. Protein product: CASSVESRQPSTDTQYF. This chain joins TRBV9 and TRBJ2-3, with D unclear. V was trimmed by 0 bases and J by 0 bases, leaving 14 bases between them. This CDR3 contains 17 residues. Germline V gene lookup returns CDR1 SGDLS and CDR2 YYNGEE. The variable domain in full, with the rest retrieved from reference TRBV9 and TRBJ2-3, is DSGVTQTPKHLITATGQRVTLRCSPRSGDLSVYWYQQSLDQGLQFLIQYYNGEERAKGNILERFSAQQFPDLHSELNLSSLELGDSALYFCASSVESRQPSTDTQYFGPGTRLTVL.